This T cell receptor beta chain came from a study of cytomegalovirus exposure and HLA in healthy donors. Findings of the study overall: Testing in vitro showed a few CMV-associated chains specific for CMV antigens.

This cohort consisted of healthy bone marrow donors. Trimming cost V 2 bases and J 8 bases, with 19 bases left between them. The CDR3 sequence is 16 residues long. Germline lookup yields CDR1 MGHRA and CDR2 YSYEKL. PCR was performed using 60 Vbeta and 13 Jbeta primers. Under the authors' procedure: In a later analysis, 75 million to 85 million unique TCR beta chains included roughly 11 million shared by two or more donors. Sequencing used immunoSEQ multiplex PCR; TCRdb keeps in-frame clones, though not all of them. V, J and clone size were drawn from that table, and D and trimming were deduced from the DNA. The sample lists some 130,000 clones; more than 75% were seen once. The table lists this clone with a few counts. The antigen remains undetermined.

This receptor was obtained from a man aged 30 to 45 in good health and CMV-seronegative. Sequencing was carried out using PBMCs. The rearrangement joins TRBV4-1 to TRBJ2-1, with D perhaps matching TRBD2 (6 bases). CDR3: CASSQYTNGRADEQFF. The DNA of the CDR3 is TGCGCCAGCAGCCAATATACGAACGGGAGAGCGGATGAGCAGTTCTTC.